This T cell receptor beta chain is drawn from a study of blood T cell repertoires in COVID-19. TCRdb keeps only in-frame clones here, not all; method: immunoSEQ multiplex PCR. The sample has more than 150,000 clones; about four fifths are singletons. The CDR3 has 15 amino acids. Germline V gene lookup returns CDR1 SGHNT and CDR2 YENEEA. V lost 5 bases and J lost 0; bases outside the gene matches: 3. Sequenced: peripheral blood. The chain links TRBV11-3 to TRBJ2-2; TRBD1 matches at 7 bases. The receptor's source is a woman older than 75 with COVID-19, enrolled during active disease. CDR3 amino acids: CASSPGQANTGELFF. The CDR3 bases are TGTGCCAGCAGCCCCGGACAGGCGAACACCGGGGAGCTGTTTTTT.